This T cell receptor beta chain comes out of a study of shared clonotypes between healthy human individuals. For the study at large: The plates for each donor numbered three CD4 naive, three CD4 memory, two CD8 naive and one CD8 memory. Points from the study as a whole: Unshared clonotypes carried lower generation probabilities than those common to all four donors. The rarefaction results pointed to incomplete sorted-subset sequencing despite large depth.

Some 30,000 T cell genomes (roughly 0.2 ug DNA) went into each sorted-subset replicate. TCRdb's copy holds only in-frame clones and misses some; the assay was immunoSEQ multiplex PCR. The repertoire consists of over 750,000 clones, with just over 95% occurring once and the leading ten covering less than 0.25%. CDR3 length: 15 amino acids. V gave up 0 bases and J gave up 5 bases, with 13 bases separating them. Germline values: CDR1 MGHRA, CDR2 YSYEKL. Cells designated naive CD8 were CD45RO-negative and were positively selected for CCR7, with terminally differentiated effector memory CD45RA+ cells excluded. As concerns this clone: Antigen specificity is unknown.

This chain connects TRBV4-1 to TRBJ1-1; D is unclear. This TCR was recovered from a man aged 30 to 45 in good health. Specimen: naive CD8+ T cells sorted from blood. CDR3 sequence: CASSQEAMGKTEAFF. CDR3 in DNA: TGCGCCAGCAGCCAAGAAGCGATGGGGAAGACTGAAGCTTTCTTT.